These 22 T cell receptor beta chains were sequenced from one sample in a study of OX40 agonist ivuxolimab in advanced cancers. Here immunoSEQ multiplex PCR was the method, and the copy in TCRdb shows in-frame clones only, minus some. The sample lists 65,000 to 70,000 clones, roughly nine tenths occurring once. The starting material was CD4+ or CD8+ T cells sorted from blood, obtained in a trial of the OX40 agonist ivuxolimab. All receptors derive from an adult with an advanced solid tumor such as melanoma, head and neck, liver or kidney cancer.

The V and J genes are TRBV18 and TRBJ1-2, with 7 bases that match TRBD1. CDR1 and CDR2 from the germline V gene are KGHSH and LQKENI. V shed 3 bases, J shed 6 bases, and the junction held 4 bases outside the gene matches. This CDR3 is 13 amino acids long. CDR3 sequence: CASSPGQEDGYTF. Here the CDR3 DNA reads TGTGCCAGCTCACCCGGACAGGAGGATGGCTACACCTTC.

The J gene is TRBJ2-5, the V gene TRBV5-4; no firm D call. The CDR3 is made up of 14 amino acids. V was clipped by 4 bases and J by 3 bases, with 13 bases between them. Germline assignment: CDR1 SGHNT and CDR2 YYREEE (reference sequence). CDR3 bases: TGTGCCAGCAGCGCAGCGAGAGGCAAAGAGACCCAGTACTTC. The encoded protein is CASSAARGKETQYF.

The chain recombines TRBV5-4 with TRBJ1-6; 8 bases agree with TRBD1. V shed 0 bases, J shed 10 bases, and the junction held 6 bases outside the gene matches. Germline CDR1 and CDR2: SGHNT and YYREEE (reference sequence). The CDR3 runs 15 residues. The CDR3 DNA follows: TGTGCCAGCAGCTTGGCCTCTCAGGGGGCCTCACCCCTCCACTTT. It encodes CASSLASQGASPLHF.

The chain recombines TRBV2 with TRBJ2-2, with D possibly being TRBD1 (5 bases). Germline V gene lookup returns CDR1 SNHLY and CDR2 FYNNEI. With 7 bases removed from V and 1 base from J, the gap between germline ends came to 13 bases. This CDR3 region has 15 residues. This chain's CDR3 is CASTTTVQNTGELFF. CDR3 nucleotides: TGTGCCAGCACTACGACAGTACAGAACACCGGGGAGCTGTTTTTT.

The rearrangement links TRBV5-6 to TRBJ2-3; no clear D gene. The CDR3 spans 13 residues. The germline V gene encodes CDR1 SGHDT and CDR2 YYEEEE. Between the trimmed V and J ends, which lost 4 bases and 6 bases, there was a span of 12 bases. Here the CDR3 DNA reads TGTGCCAGCAGCCTGACGGGTCCCGATACGCAGTATTTT. As protein: CASSLTGPDTQYF.

This chain links TRBV2 with TRBJ2-1; D is perhaps TRBD2 (5 bases). Germline-derived CDR1 and CDR2 are SNHLY and FYNNEI. V lost 7 bases and J 0 bases, leaving 10 bases between the germline ends. The CDR3 runs 14 residues. The CDR3 is CASKADRSYNEQFF. In DNA, the CDR3 is TGTGCCAGCAAAGCGGACCGCTCCTACAATGAGCAGTTCTTC.

This chain connects TRBV6-1 to TRBJ1-1; no firm D call. Germline V lookup: CDR1 MNHNS, CDR2 SASEGT. V lost 9 bases to trimming and J lost 0 bases, with 14 bases between them. The CDR3 runs to 14 residues. CDR3 residues: CARTVNLMNTEAFF. CDR3 in DNA: TGTGCCAGAACAGTGAACCTAATGAACACTGAAGCTTTCTTT.

The chain has TRBV19 and TRBJ2-1; 12 bases agree with TRBD2. CDR1 is LNHDA and CDR2 is SQIVND in the germline V gene (reference sequence). V was pared by 7 bases and J by 10 bases, with 11 bases of the junction left unmatched. The length of the CDR3 is 15 residues. CDR3 coding DNA: TGTGCCAGTACGCTAGCGGGAGGGCCGTCCGGCGAGCAGTTCTTC. Its translation is CASTLAGGPSGEQFF.

The chain uses TRBV9 and TRBJ2-3; the match to TRBD1 covers 8 bases. CDR3 length: 16 amino acids. Germline V gives CDR1 SGDLS, CDR2 YYNGEE. With 3 bases clipped from V and 1 base from J, the junction kept 7 bases outside the gene matches. CDR3 coding DNA: TGTGCCAGCAGCGGGAGGACAGGGAGTGGCACAGATACGCAGTATTTT. Translated, it gives CASSGRTGSGTDTQYF.

The genes are TRBV19 and TRBJ1-5, with 9 bases matching TRBD1. The J segment lost 0 bases and the V segment lost 8 bases, leaving 2 bases of the junction unmatched. This CDR3 is built from 14 residues. The germline gives CDR1 LNHDA, CDR2 SQIVND (reference sequence). CDR3 protein: CASGTGYSNQPQHF. The CDR3 DNA follows: TGTGCCAGTGGGACAGGGTATAGCAATCAGCCCCAGCATTTT.

For this clone: Other DNA sequences in this sample translate to the same CDR3. V is TRBV4-3 and J is TRBJ1-5; D remains ambiguous. Trimming removed 0 bases from V and 5 bases from J, with 11 bases in between. The CDR3 spans 15 residues. Germline V lookup: CDR1 LGHNA, CDR2 YSLEER. The CDR3 nucleotides read TGCGCCAGCAGCCAAGATGGGAGAAAGGATCAGCCCCAGCATTTT. It yields the protein CASSQDGRKDQPQHF.

The chain couples TRBV9 to TRBJ2-5, with TRBD2 as a possible D gene (6 bases). The CDR3 covers 17 residues. Germline assignment: CDR1 SGDLS and CDR2 YYNGEE. The V and J ends lost 0 bases and 1 base respectively, with 16 bases between them. This chain's CDR3 is CASSVAGRETPQETQYF. The CDR3 DNA reads as TGTGCCAGCAGCGTAGCTGGGCGGGAAACCCCCCAAGAGACCCAGTACTTC.

The genes are TRBV2 and TRBJ2-3; the D is unclear. Trimming stripped 1 base from V and 0 bases from J, with 8 bases between. The CDR3 sequence is 15 residues long. The V gene's germline CDR1 is SNHLY and CDR2 FYNNEI. The CDR3 DNA reads TGTGCCAGCAGTGAAGGTACCGCTAGCACAGATACGCAGTATTTT. Its translation: CASSEGTASTDTQYF. The full variable domain, in which reference TRBV2 and TRBJ2-3 provide the parts outside the CDR3, is EPEVTQTPSHQVTQMGQEVILRCVPISNHLYFYWYRQILGQKVEFLVSFYNNEISEKSEIFDDQFSVERPDGSNFTLKIRSTKLEDSAMYFCASSEGTASTDTQYFGPGTRLTVL.

The rearrangement links TRBV6-6 to TRBJ2-6; D unclear. The V and J ends lost 8 bases and 11 bases respectively, with 10 bases between them. The germline V gene encodes CDR1 MNHNY and CDR2 SVGAGI (reference sequence). CDR3 length: 11 amino acids. Here the CDR3 DNA reads TGTGCCAGCCTCGCAGCAGACGTCCTGACTTTC. It specifies CASLAADVLTF.

This chain joins TRBV4-1 and TRBJ2-7, with D possibly being TRBD1 or TRBD2 (5 bases each). The CDR3 consists of 16 residues. V gave up 1 base and J gave up 4 bases, with 17 bases separating them. Looked up from germline, CDR1 is MGHRA and CDR2 is YSYEKL. The chain's CDR3 is CASSQAARAGKYEQYF. The CDR3 DNA reads as TGCGCCAGCAGCCAAGCTGCCAGGGCCGGGAAGTACGAGCAGTACTTC.

The CDR3 region is CASTWDSANYGYTF. The DNA of the CDR3 is TGTGCCAGCACCTGGGACAGCGCTAACTATGGCTACACCTTC. V usage is TRBV28 and J usage is TRBJ1-2; 7 nucleotides match TRBD1. Germline CDR1 and CDR2: MDHEN and SYDVKM. Trimming at V came to 7 bases and at J to 0 bases, leaving 5 bases not matched to a gene. The CDR3 is 14 residues long.

This clone has only a few counts. V and J are TRBV9 and TRBJ2-3; maybe TRBD2 (6 bases). The V end lost 7 bases, the J end lost 2 bases, and 17 bases lay between the germline ends. The CDR3 length is 15 residues. Per germline, CDR1 SGDLS and CDR2 YYNGEE. Here the CDR3 DNA reads TGTGCCAGCCAAGCCGTGTCGGGGGACACAGATACGCAGTATTTT. As protein: CASQAVSGDTDTQYF.

The rearrangement joins TRBV27 to TRBJ2-7; TRBD1 aligns across 9 bases. This CDR3 region has 15 residues. Trimming removed 5 bases from V and 0 bases from J; junction bases left unmatched: 5. Germline V gene data show CDR1 as MNHEY and CDR2 as SMNVEV (reference sequence). The CDR3 here is CASSLRTGASYEQYF. The CDR3 region has the DNA TGTGCCAGCAGTCTTAGGACAGGGGCCTCCTACGAGCAGTACTTC.

V usage is TRBV21-1 and J usage is TRBJ2-6; the D call of TRBD1 is as the table states it, not checked on the DNA. TRBV21-1 is tagged as a pseudogene. The CDR3 consists of 18 residues. The CDR3 protein is CASSKVHRTTSGANVLTF. The CDR3 nucleotides read TGTGCCAGCAGCAAAGTCCACAGGACCACCTCTGGGGCCAACGTCCTGACTTTC.

The V call is TRBV18, the J call TRBJ2-5, with 7 bases lining up with TRBD1. Germline V gives CDR1 KGHSH, CDR2 LQKENI. CDR3 size: 14 residues. The V gene end was trimmed by 3 bases and the J gene end by 11 bases; junction bases not matched to a gene: 12. This chain's CDR3 is CASSPTQGQNGQYF. In DNA form, the CDR3 reads TGTGCCAGCTCACCCACCCAGGGACAGAACGGGCAGTACTTC.

The chain has TRBV11-2 and TRBJ1-4; 9 bases fit TRBD1. CDR3 length equals 17 residues. The J segment lost 8 bases and the V segment lost 5 bases, leaving 15 bases of the junction unmatched. Germline V gene lookup returns CDR1 SGHAT and CDR2 FQNNGV. Here the CDR3 reads CASSPRYGTGIGEKLFF. The DNA of the CDR3 is TGTGCCAGCAGCCCCCGCTACGGGACAGGGATAGGGGAAAAACTGTTTTTT.

This chain joins TRBV29-1 and TRBJ2-1, with 9 bases identical to TRBD1. The CDR3 extends over 14 amino acids. Per the germline V gene, CDR1 is SQVTM and CDR2 is ANQGSEA. Losses at the gene ends were 7 bases for V and 6 bases for J; bases not matched to a gene: 10. CDR3 sequence reads: CSGRTGAEVNEQFF. CDR3 DNA: TGCAGCGGACGGACAGGGGCAGAAGTCAATGAGCAGTTCTTC.